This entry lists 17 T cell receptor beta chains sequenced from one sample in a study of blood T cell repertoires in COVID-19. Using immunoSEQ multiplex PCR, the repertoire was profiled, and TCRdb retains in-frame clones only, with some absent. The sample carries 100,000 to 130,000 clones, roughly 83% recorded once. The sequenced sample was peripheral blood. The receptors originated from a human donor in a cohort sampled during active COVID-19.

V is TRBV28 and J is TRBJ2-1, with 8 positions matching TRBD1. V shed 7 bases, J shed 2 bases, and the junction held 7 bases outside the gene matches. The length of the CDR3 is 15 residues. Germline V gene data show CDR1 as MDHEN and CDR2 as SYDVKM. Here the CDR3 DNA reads TGTGCCAGCAACGGACAGGGAGGAGCCTACAATGAGCAGTTCTTC. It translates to CASNGQGGAYNEQFF.

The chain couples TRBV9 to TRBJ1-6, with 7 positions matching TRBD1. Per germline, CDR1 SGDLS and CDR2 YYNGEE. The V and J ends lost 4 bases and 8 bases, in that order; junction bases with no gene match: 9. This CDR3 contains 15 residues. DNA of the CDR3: TGTGCCAGCAGCCCCCAGGGGGTGAGAGATTCACCCCTCCACTTT. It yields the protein CASSPQGVRDSPLHF.

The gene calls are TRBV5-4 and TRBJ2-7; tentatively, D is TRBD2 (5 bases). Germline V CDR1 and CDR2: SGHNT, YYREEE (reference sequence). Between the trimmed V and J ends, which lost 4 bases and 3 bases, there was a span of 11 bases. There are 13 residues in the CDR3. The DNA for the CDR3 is TGTGCCAGCAGCCGCACGGGAAGCTACGAGCAGTACTTC. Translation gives CASSRTGSYEQYF. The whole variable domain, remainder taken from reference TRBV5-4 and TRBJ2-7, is ETGVTQSPTHLIKTRGQQVTLRCSSQSGHNTVSWYQQALGQGPQFIFQYYREEENGRGNFPPRFSGLQFPNYSSELNVNALELDDSALYLCASSRTGSYEQYFGPGTRLTVT.

The CDR3 reads CATKTPGHLGYTF. The CDR3 DNA sequence: TGTGCCACCAAAACACCGGGACACCTAGGCTACACCTTC. This chain links TRBV15 with TRBJ1-2; perhaps TRBD1 as D (6 bases). The CDR3 is 13 residues long. The V end was cut by 7 bases, the J end by 8 bases, with 17 bases between. Germline loops: CDR1 LNHNV, CDR2 YYDKDF (reference sequence).

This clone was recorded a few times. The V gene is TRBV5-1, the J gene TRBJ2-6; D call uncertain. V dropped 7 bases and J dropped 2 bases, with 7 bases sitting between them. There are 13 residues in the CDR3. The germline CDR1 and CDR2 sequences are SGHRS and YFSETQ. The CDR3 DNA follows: TGCGCCAGCTACAACGCTGGGGCCAACGTCCTGACTTTC. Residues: CASYNAGANVLTF.

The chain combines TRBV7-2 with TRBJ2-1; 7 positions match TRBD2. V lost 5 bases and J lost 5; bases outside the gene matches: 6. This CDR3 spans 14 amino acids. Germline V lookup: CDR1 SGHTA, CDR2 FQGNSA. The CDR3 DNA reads TGTGCCAGCAGCAGGGCGGGAGTCGACAATGAGCAGTTCTTC. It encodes CASSRAGVDNEQFF.

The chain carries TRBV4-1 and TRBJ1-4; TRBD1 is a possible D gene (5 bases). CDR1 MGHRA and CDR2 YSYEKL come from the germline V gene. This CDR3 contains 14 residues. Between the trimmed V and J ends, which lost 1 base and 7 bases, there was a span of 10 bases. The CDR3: CASSQAGVGEKLFF. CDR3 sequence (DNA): TGCGCCAGCAGCCAAGCGGGGGTTGGTGAAAAACTGTTTTTT.

CDR3 nucleotides: TGTGCCAGCTCACTGGGAGTAACCGGGGAGCTGTTTTTT. This gives the protein CASSLGVTGELFF. The chain links TRBV18 to TRBJ2-2, with D tentatively TRBD2 (5 bases). The CDR3 runs 13 residues. V was trimmed by 4 bases and J by 5 bases, leaving 8 bases between them. CDR1 and CDR2 from the germline V gene are KGHSH and LQKENI. The full variable domain, with the rest looked up from reference TRBV18 and TRBJ2-2, is NAGVMQNPRHLVRRRGQEARLRCSPMKGHSHVYWYRQLPEEGLKFMVYLQKENIIDESGMPKERFSAEFPKEGPSILRIQQVVRGDSAAYFCASSLGVTGELFFGEGSRLTVL.

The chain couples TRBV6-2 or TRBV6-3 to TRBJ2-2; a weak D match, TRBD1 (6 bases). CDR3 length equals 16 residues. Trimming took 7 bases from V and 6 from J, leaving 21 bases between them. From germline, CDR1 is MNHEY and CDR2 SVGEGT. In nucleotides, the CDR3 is TGTGCCAGCACCCCATTATACAACAGGGAATCCGGGGAGCTGTTTTTT. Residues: CASTPLYNRESGELFF.

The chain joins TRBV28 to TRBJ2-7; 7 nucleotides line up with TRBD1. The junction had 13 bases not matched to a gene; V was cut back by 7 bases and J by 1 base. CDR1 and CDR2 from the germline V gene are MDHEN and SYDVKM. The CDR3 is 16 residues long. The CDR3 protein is CASIYDRVAGSYEQYF. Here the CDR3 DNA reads TGTGCCAGCATTTACGACAGGGTAGCAGGGTCCTACGAGCAGTACTTC.

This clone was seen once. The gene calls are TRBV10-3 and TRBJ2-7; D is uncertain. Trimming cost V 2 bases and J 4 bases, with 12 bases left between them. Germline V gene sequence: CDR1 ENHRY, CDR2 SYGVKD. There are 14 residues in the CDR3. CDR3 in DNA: TGTGCCATCAGTGAGGACAACACGAAATACGAGCAGTACTTC. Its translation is CAISEDNTKYEQYF.

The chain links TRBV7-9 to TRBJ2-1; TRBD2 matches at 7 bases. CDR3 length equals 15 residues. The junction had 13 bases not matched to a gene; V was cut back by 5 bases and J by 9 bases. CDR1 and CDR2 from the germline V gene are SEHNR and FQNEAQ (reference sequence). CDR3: CASSPWQRDFSEQFF. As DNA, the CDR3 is TGTGCCAGCAGCCCTTGGCAGCGGGATTTTAGTGAGCAGTTCTTC. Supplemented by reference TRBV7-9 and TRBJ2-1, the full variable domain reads DTGVSQNPRHKITKRGQNVTFRCDPISEHNRLYWYRQTLGQGPEFLTYFQNEAQLEKSRLLSDRFSAERPKGSFSTLEIQRTEQGDSAMYLCASSPWQRDFSEQFFGPGTRLTVL.

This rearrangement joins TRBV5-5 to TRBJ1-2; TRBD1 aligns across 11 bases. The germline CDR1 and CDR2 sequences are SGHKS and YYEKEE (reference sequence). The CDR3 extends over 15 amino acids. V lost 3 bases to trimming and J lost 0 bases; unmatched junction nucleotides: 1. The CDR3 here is CASSWDRGSNYGYTF. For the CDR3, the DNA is TGTGCCAGCAGCTGGGACAGGGGGTCTAACTATGGCTACACCTTC. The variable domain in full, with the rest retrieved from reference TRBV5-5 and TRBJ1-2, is DAGVTQSPTHLIKTRGQQVTLRCSPISGHKSVSWYQQVLGQGPQFIFQYYEKEERGRGNFPDRFSARQFPNYSSELNVNALLLGDSALYLCASSWDRGSNYGYTFGSGTRLTVV.

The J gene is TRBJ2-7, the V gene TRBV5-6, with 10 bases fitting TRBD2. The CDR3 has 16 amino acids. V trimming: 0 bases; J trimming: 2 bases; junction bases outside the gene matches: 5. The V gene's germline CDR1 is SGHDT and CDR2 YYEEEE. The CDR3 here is CASSLGVGLAPYEQYF. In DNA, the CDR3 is TGTGCCAGCAGCTTGGGGGTGGGACTAGCGCCCTACGAGCAGTACTTC. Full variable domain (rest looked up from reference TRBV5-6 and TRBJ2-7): DAGVTQSPTHLIKTRGQQVTLRCSPKSGHDTVSWYQQALGQGPQFIFQYYEEEERQRGNFPDRFSGHQFPNYSSELNVNALLLGDSALYLCASSLGVGLAPYEQYFGPGTRLTVT.

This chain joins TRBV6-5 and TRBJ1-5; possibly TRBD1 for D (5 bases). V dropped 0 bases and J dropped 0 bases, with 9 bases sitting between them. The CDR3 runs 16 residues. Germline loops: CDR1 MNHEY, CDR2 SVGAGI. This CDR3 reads CASSYSGLYSNQPQHF. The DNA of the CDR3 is TGTGCCAGCAGTTACTCGGGACTTTATAGCAATCAGCCCCAGCATTTT.

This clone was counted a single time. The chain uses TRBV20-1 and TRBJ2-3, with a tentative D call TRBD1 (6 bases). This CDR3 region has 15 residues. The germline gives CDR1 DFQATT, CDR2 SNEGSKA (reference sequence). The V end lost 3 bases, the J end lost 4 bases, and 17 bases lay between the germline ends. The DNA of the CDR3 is TGCAGTGCTAGTCTTACAGGGAGAAGCGCAGATACGCAGTATTTT. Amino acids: CSASLTGRSADTQYF.

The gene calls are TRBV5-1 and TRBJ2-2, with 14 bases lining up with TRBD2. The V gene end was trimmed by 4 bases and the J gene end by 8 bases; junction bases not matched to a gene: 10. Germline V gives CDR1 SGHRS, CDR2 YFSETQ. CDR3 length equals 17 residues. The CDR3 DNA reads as TGCGCCAGCAGCCAATTTACCGGGACTAGCGGGAGAGGGGAGCTGTTTTTT. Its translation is CASSQFTGTSGRGELFF.